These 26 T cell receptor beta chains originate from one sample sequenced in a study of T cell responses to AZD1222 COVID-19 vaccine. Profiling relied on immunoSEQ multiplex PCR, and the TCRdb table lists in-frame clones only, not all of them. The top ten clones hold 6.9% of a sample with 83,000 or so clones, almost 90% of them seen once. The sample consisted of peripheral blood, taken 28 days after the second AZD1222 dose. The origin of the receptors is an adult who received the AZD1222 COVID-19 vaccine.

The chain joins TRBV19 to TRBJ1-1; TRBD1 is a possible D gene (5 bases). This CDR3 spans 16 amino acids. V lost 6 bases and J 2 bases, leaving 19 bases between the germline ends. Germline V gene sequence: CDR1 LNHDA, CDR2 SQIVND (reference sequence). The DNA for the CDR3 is TGTGCCAGTAGCTCCCCTTACGGGGCGATCAACACTGAAGCTTTCTTT. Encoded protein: CASSSPYGAINTEAFF.

The CDR3 region has the DNA TGTGCCATCAGTGACAGGGAAAACACTGAAGCTTTCTTT. Translated: CAISDRENTEAFF. The J gene is TRBJ1-1, the V gene TRBV10-3, with D tentatively TRBD1 (5 bases). The V gene's germline CDR1 is ENHRY and CDR2 SYGVKD. This CDR3 comprises 13 residues. Trimming pared 3 bases from V and 2 bases from J, leaving 7 bases between.

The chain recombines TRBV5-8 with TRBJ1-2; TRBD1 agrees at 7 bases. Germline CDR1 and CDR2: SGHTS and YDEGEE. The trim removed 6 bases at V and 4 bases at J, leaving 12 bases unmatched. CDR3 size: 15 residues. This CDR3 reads CASILFDREGYGYTF. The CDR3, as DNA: TGTGCCAGCATCCTCTTCGACAGGGAGGGCTATGGCTACACCTTC.

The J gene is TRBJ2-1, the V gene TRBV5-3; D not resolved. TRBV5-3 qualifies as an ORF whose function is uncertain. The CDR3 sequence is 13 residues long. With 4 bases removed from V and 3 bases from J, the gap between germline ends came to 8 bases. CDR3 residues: CARSKQFYNEQFF. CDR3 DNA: TGTGCCAGAAGCAAACAGTTCTACAATGAGCAGTTCTTC.

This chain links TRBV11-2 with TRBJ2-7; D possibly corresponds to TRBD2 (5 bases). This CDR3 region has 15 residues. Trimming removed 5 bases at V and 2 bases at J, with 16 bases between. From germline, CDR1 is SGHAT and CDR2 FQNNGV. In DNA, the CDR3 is TGTGCCAGCAGCACCGGTCGGATGCGGGCCTACGAGCAGTACTTC. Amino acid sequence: CASSTGRMRAYEQYF.

CDR3 DNA sequence: TGTGCCAGCGGACGTTCGTACCAAGAGACCCAGTACTTC. Residues: CASGRSYQETQYF. The rearrangement joins TRBV19 to TRBJ2-5; D not resolved. Germline lookup yields CDR1 LNHDA and CDR2 SQIVND (reference sequence). Trimming took off 9 bases at V and 0 bases at J, with 11 bases between the two ends. This CDR3 is 13 amino acids long.

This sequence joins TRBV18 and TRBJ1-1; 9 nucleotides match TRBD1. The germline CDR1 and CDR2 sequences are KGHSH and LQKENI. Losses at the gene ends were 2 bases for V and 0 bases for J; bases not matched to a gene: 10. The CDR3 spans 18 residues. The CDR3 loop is CASSPTTIQGAMNTEAFF. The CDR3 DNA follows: TGTGCCAGCTCACCAACTACGATACAGGGGGCAATGAACACTGAAGCTTTCTTT. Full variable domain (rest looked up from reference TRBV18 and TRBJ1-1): NAGVMQNPRHLVRRRGQEARLRCSPMKGHSHVYWYRQLPEEGLKFMVYLQKENIIDESGMPKERFSAEFPKEGPSILRIQQVVRGDSAAYFCASSPTTIQGAMNTEAFFGQGTRLTVV.

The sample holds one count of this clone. This chain's CDR3 is CSVKKDRDDGYTF. The CDR3 coding sequence is TGCAGCGTAAAGAAAGACAGGGACGATGGCTACACCTTC. The V and J genes are TRBV29-1 and TRBJ1-2; 7 bases are a match to TRBD1. Germline CDR1 and CDR2: SQVTM and ANQGSEA. The V segment lost 6 bases and the J segment 6 bases; nucleotides outside the gene matches: 10. CDR3 length equals 13 residues.

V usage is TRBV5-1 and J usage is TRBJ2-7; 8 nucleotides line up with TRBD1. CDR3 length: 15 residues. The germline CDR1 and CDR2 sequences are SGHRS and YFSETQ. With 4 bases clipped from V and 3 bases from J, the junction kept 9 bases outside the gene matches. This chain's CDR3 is CASSTTGTGFYEQYF. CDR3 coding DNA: TGCGCCAGCAGCACCACCGGGACAGGTTTCTACGAGCAGTACTTC.

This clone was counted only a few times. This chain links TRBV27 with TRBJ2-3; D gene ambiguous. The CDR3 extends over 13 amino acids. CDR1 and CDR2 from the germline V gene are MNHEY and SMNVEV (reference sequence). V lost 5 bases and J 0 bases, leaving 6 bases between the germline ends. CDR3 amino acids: CASSQPSTDTQYF. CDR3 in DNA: TGTGCCAGCAGTCAACCTAGCACAGATACGCAGTATTTT.

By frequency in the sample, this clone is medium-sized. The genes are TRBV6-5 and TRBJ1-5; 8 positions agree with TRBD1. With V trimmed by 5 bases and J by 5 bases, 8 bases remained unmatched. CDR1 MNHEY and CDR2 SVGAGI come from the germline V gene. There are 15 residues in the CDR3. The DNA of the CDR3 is TGTGCCAGCAGTCAGGGACAGGAAGGGTATCAGCCCCAGCATTTT. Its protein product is CASSQGQEGYQPQHF.

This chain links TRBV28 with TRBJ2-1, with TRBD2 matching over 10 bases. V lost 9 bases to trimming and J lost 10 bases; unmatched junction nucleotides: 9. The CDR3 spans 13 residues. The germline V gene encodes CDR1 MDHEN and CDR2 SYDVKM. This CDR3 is CASTLAGVEEQFF. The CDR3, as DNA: TGTGCCAGTACCCTAGCGGGAGTCGAGGAGCAGTTCTTC.

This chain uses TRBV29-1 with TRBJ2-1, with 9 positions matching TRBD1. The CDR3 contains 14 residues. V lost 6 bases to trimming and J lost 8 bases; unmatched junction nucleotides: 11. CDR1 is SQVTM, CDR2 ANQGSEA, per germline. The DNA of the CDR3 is TGCAGCGTCACCCCGGGACAGGGAAGAGATGAGCAGTTCTTC. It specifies CSVTPGQGRDEQFF.

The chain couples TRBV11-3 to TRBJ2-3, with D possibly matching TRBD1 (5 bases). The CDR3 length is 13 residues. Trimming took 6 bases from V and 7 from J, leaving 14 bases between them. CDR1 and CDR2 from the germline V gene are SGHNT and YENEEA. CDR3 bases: TGTGCCAGCAGTGGGGCTCCGGGTTATACGCAGTATTTT. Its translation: CASSGAPGYTQYF.

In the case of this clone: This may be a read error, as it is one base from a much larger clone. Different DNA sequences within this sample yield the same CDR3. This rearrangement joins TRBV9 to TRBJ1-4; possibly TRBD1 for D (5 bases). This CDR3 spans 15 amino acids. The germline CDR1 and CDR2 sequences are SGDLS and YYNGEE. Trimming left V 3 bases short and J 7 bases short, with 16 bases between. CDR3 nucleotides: TGTGCCAGCAGCGGACGACAAGGGGCAAGTGAAAAACTGTTTTTT. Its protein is CASSGRQGASEKLFF.

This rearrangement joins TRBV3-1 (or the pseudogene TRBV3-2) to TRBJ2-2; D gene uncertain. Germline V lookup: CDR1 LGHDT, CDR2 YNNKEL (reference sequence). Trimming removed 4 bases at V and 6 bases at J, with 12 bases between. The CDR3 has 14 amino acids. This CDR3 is CASSLTGRAGELFF. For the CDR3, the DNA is TGTGCCAGCAGCCTGACCGGTAGGGCCGGGGAGCTGTTTTTT.

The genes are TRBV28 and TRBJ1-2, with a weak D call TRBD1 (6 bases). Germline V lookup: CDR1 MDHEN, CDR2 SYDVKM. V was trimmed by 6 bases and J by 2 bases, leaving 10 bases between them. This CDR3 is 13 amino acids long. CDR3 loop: CASSRTENYGYTF. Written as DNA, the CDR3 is TGTGCCAGCAGCAGGACAGAAAACTATGGCTACACCTTC.

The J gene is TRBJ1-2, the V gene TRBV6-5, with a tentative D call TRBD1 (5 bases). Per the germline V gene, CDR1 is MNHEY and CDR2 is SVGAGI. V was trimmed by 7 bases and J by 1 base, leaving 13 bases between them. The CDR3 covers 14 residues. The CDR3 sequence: CASTAGGINYGYTF. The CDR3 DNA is TGTGCCAGCACTGCCGGGGGTATTAACTATGGCTACACCTTC.

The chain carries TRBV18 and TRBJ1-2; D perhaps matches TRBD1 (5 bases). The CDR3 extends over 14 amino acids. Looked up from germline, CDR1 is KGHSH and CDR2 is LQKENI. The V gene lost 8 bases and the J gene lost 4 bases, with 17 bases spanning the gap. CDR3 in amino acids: CASPRRGLGYGYTF. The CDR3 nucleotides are TGTGCCAGCCCGAGGCGGGGCTTAGGCTATGGCTACACCTTC.

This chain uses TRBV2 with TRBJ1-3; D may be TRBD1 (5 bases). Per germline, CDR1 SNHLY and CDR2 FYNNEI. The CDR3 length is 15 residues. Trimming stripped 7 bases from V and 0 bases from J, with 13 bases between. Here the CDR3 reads CASTRQGFSGNTIYF. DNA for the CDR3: TGTGCCAGCACTCGGCAGGGCTTCTCTGGAAACACCATATATTTT.

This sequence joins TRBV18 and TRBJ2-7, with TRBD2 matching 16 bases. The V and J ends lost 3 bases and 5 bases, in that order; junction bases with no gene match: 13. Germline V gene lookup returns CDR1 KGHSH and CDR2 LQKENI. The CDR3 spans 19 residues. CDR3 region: CASSPLSPGLAGGSDEQYF. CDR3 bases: TGTGCCAGCTCACCCTTGAGCCCGGGACTAGCGGGAGGGAGCGACGAGCAGTACTTC.

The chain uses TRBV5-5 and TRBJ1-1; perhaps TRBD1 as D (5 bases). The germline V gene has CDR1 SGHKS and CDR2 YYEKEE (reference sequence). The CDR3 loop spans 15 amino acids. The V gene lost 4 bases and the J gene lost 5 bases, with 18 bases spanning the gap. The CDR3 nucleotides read TGTGCCAGCAGCCCGCGGGGTTACGGGGGGACTGAAGCTTTCTTT. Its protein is CASSPRGYGGTEAFF.

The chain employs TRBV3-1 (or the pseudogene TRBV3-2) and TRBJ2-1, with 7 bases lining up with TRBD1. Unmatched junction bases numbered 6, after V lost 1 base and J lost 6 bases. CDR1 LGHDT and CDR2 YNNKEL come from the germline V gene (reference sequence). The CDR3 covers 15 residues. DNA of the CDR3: TGTGCCAGCAGCCAAGCAGGGGGAGCAATCAATGAGCAGTTCTTC. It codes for CASSQAGGAINEQFF.

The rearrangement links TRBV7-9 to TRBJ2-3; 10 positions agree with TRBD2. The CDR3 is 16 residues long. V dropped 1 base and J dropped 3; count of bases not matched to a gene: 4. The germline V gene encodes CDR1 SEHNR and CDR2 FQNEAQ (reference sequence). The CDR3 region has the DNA TGTGCCAGCAGCTTAGAAGCGGGAGGGCCTACAGATACGCAGTATTTT. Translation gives CASSLEAGGPTDTQYF.

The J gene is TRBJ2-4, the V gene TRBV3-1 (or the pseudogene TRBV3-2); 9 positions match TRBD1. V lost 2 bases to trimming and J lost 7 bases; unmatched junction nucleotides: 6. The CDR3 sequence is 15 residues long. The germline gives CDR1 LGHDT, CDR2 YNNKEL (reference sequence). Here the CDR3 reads CASSQSQGAWNIQYF. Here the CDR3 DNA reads TGTGCCAGCAGCCAATCACAGGGGGCATGGAACATTCAGTACTTC.

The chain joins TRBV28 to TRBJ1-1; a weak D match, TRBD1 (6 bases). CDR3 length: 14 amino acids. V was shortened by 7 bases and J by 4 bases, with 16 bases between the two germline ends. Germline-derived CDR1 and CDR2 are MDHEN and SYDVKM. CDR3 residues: CASTSAGARTEAFF. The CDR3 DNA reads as TGTGCCAGCACCTCTGCAGGGGCGCGCACTGAAGCTTTCTTT.